This T cell receptor (beta chain) was sequenced in a study of CD8+ T cells in alopecia areata. Broader study findings: TCR sharing was clearer in mice than between patients, perhaps partly owing to patient HLA diversity.

About this clone itself: Antigen: not known.

There are 14 residues in the CDR3. Germline loops: CDR1 SGHTA, CDR2 FQGNSA. Trimming removed 5 bases from V and 1 base from J, with 11 bases in between. Reverse transcription of extracted RNA yielded cDNA, which provided the sequencing template. The table came from immunoSEQ multiplex PCR; TCRdb's copy has only in-frame clones and leaves some out. The sample shows 130,000 to 150,000 clones, about 47% of them seen only once. V usage is TRBV7-2 and J usage is TRBJ1-1, with D maybe TRBD1 (5 bases). The sequences come from CD4+ T cells sorted from blood, collected at week 0. The sequence derives from a human donor with alopecia areata. DNA of the CDR3: TGTGCCAGCAGCCCCATAGGGACGAACACTGAAGCTTTCTTT. Translated, it gives CASSPIGTNTEAFF.